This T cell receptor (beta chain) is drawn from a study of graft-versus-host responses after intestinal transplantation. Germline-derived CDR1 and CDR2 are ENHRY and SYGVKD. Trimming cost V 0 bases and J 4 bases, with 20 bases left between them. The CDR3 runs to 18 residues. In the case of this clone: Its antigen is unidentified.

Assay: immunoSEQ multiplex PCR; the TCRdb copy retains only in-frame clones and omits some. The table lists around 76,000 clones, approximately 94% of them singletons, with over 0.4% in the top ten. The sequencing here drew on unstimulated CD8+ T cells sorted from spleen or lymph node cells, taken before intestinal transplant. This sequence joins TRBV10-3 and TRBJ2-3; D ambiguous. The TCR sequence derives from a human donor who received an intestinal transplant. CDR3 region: CAISESLLAAPWADTQYF. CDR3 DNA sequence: TGTGCCATCAGTGAGTCACTTTTAGCCGCACCCTGGGCAGATACGCAGTATTTT.